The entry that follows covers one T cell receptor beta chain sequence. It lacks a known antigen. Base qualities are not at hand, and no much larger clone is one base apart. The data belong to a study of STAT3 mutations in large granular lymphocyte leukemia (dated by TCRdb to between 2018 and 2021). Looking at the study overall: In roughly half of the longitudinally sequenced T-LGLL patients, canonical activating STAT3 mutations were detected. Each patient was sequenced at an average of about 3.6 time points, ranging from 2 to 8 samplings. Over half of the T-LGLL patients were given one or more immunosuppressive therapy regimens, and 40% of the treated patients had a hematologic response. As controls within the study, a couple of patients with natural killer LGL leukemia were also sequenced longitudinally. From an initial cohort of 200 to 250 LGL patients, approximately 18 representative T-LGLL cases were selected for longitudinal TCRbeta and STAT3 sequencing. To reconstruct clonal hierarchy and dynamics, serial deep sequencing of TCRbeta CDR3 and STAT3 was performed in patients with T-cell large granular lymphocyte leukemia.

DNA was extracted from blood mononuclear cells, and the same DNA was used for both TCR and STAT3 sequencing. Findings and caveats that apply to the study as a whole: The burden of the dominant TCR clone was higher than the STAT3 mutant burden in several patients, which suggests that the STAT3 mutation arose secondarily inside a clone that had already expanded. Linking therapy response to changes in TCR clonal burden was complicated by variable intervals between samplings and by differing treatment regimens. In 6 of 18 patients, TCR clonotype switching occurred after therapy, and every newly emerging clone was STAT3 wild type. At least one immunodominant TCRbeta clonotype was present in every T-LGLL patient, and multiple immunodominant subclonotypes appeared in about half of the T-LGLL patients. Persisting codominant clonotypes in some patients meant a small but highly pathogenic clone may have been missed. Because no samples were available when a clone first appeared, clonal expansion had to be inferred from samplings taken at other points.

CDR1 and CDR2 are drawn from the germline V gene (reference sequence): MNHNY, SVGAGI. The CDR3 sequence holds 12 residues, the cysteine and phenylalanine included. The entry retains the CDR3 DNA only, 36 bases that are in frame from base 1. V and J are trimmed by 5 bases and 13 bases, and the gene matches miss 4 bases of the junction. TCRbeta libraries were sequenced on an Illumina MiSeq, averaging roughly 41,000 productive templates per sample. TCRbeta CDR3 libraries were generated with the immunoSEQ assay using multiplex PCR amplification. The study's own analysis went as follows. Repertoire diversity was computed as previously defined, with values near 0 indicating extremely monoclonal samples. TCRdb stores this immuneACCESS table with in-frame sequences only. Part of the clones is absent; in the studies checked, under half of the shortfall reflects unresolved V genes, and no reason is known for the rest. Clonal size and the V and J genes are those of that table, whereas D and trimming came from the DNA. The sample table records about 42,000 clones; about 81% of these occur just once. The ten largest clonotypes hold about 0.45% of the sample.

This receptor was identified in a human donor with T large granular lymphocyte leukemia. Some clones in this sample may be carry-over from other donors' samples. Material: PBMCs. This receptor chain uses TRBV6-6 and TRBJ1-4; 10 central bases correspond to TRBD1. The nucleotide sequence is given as TGTGCCAGCAGTGGGGACAGGGGACGACTGTTTTTT. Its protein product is CASSGDRGRLFF.